These T cell receptor beta chains were read from a single sample in a study of shared clonotypes between healthy human individuals. Assay used: immunoSEQ multiplex PCR; TCRdb lists only in-frame clones, some missing. The repertoire holds about 800,000 clones, 96% seen once, with less than 0.25% in the top ten. The material sequenced was naive CD8+ T cells sorted from blood. The receptors shown here come from a man in his thirties or forties in good health. The CDR3 runs from the conserved cysteine through the conserved F or W. A D gene is named only where the DNA matches it firmly. The size of a clone is reported for some rows only, either as once, few or many, or as a class for expanded clones.

TRBJ2-1 - TRBV6-5 - TGTGCCAGCAGTACAGCTAGCAGAAATGAGCAGTTCTTC CASSTASRNEQFF
TRBJ1-1 few TRBV6-5 - TGTGCCAGCAGTTACTCGAGCCATGGGAACACTGAAGCTTTCTTT CASSYSSHGNTEAFF
TRBJ2-3 - TRBV2 - TGTGCCAGCAGTGAGAGATCCGGAACTTGGGCAGATACGCAGTATTTT CASSERSGTWADTQYF
TRBJ2-2 - TRBV7-3 - TGTGCCAGCAGCTTATCGTCTACGACCGGGGAGCTGTTTTTT CASSLSSTTGELFF
TRBJ1-4 - TRBV27 - TGTGCCAGCAGTTTAGCCACGAGGGGAAAGCTGTTTTTT CASSLATRGKLFF
TRBJ2-7 - TRBV7-9 TRBD2 TGTGCCAGCAGCTTGAGTAGCGGGAGCGGCGAGCAGTACTTC CASSLSSGSGEQYF
TRBJ1-1 once TRBV29-1 - TGCAGCGTTGTCGCCTTGAACACTGAAGCTTTCTTT CSVVALNTEAFF
TRBJ1-1 - TRBV27 TRBD1 TGTGCCAGCCGATCAGGGGGGGTCCCGGCTTTCTTT CASRSGGVPAFF
TRBJ2-2 - TRBV7-9 TRBD1 TGTGCCAGCAAGCCTCCGGGACAGGGGTTTACCGGGGAGCTGTTTTTT CASKPPGQGFTGELFF
TRBJ2-1 - TRBV6-6 - TGTGCCAGCGAGGGGTGGGCGGGCAATGAGCAGTTCTTC CASEGWAGNEQFF
TRBJ2-7 few TRBV14 - TGTGCCAGCAGCCAAGATAACTACGAGCAGTACTTC CASSQDNYEQYF
TRBJ2-2 once TRBV6-5 TRBD1 TGTGCCAGCAGTTTTACAGGGGCCGGGGAGCTGTTTTTT CASSFTGAGELFF
TRBJ2-7 - TRBV28 TRBD1 TGTGCCAGCAGTAATACAGGGGCCACCTACGAGCAGTACTTC CASSNTGATYEQYF
TRBJ2-7 - TRBV4-1 - TGCGCCAGCAGCCCACCGCAGGGTTACGAGCAGTACTTC CASSPPQGYEQYF
TRBJ2-1 - TRBV7-9 TRBD2 TGTGCCAGCAGCTTACCGGGACTAGCGGGATATAATGAGCAGTTCTTC CASSLPGLAGYNEQFF
TRBJ2-7 - TRBV27 - TGTGCCAGCAGTTACGGCTACGAGCAGTACTTC CASSYGYEQYF
TRBJ1-2 once TRBV28 TRBD1 TGTGCCAGCACCCCCGCTAAAGGGGGCCGGACTAACTATGGCTACACCTTC CASTPAKGGRTNYGYTF
TRBJ1-2 - TRBV9 - TGTGCCAGCAGCGTTTTCGGGACGGACTATGGCTACACCTTC CASSVFGTDYGYTF
TRBJ1-3 - TRBV6-6 - TGTGCCAGCAGGGAGGGAAACACCATATATTTT CASREGNTIYF
TRBJ2-5 - TRBV15 TRBD2 TGTGCCACCAGCATATCAAGACTAGCCCAAGGAGAGACCCAGTACTTC CATSISRLAQGETQYF
TRBJ2-7 - TRBV11-1 - TGTGCCAGCAGCTTAGGGCCGACCTACGAGCAGTACTTC CASSLGPTYEQYF
TRBJ2-1 - TRBV7-9 TRBD2 TGTGCCAGCAGCTCCTGGACTAGCGGCCCCTACAATGAGCAGTTCTTC CASSSWTSGPYNEQFF
TRBJ1-1 - TRBV10-2 TRBD1 TGCGCCAGCAGTGGAAGGACAGGCGAAGCTTTCTTT CASSGRTGEAFF
TRBJ2-1 - TRBV7-9 - TGTGCCAGCAGCCCCCGGGCTCGGCCCAATGAGCAGTTCTTC CASSPRARPNEQFF
TRBJ2-7 once TRBV7-9 TRBD1 TGTGCCAGCAGTTCCGGGACAGGGTACGAGCAGTACTTC CASSSGTGYEQYF